This T cell receptor (beta chain) was profiled in a study of Ad26.COV2.S vaccination and SARS-CoV-2 variants. Study background: Donor allocation was to the COV1001 Ad26.COV2.S trial arm. Once or twice, 56 days apart, Ad26.COV2.S was delivered intramuscularly.

Trimming removed 5 bases from V and 6 bases from J, with 9 bases in between. In germline, CDR1 is LNHDA, CDR2 SQIVND (reference sequence). CDR3 length: 12 residues. Points from the study as a whole: The authors reported substantial breadth in spike-specific CD8+ and CD4+ T cell responses after vaccination.

Treatment described: over 15 received Ad26.COV2.S at low or high dose, single or two shots; about 5 received placebo; per-sample allocation not given. Collection of samples fell on day 63 after the first vaccine or placebo injection. SARS-CoV-2 spike from the Wuhan strain was encoded by the vaccine, an Ad26 vector. A remark on this clone: Its antigen is as yet unknown.

Profiled with immunoSEQ multiplex PCR; TCRdb holds only in-frame clones, not every one. The sample consists of roughly 400,000 clones, 90% of them appearing once. Sequencing used peripheral blood, obtained in a trial of Ad26.COV2.S vaccine versus placebo. The V gene is TRBV19, the J gene TRBJ2-3, with no clear D. This receptor was obtained from a person aged 18 to 65 who received the Ad26.COV2.S COVID-19 vaccine or a placebo. The CDR3 region has the DNA TGTGCCAGTAGTTCTCCGGGTGATACGCAGTATTTT. Protein product: CASSSPGDTQYF.